In this sample, the clone carrying this T cell receptor beta chain turned up a few times. Profiled with immunoSEQ multiplex PCR; TCRdb holds only in-frame clones, not every one. The table lists some 64,000 clones, 79% of them singletons. Per the germline V gene, CDR1 is MNHEY and CDR2 is SVGAGI. The CDR3 length is 14 residues. Trimming left V 5 bases short and J 7 bases short, with 12 bases between. The data derive from a study of blood T cell repertoires in COVID-19. Overall study: The origin of the acute and convalescent COVID-19 samples was the United States, Italy and Spain.

Specimen: peripheral blood. The TCR originated in a woman older than 75 with active or convalescent COVID-19. The J gene is TRBJ1-6, the V gene TRBV6-5; D might be TRBD1 (6 bases). The CDR3: CASSRTVINSPLHF. The CDR3 DNA follows: TGTGCCAGCAGTAGGACAGTGATAAATTCACCCCTCCACTTT.